Listed below are T cell receptor beta chains from one sample, sequenced in a study of PD-L1 blockade in urothelial cancer. Clones were sequenced by immunoSEQ multiplex PCR, and TCRdb holds only the in-frame ones, with some missing. Among 84,000 or so clones listed, more than 75% were seen once. The specimen was PBMCs, collected around atezolizumab (anti-PD-L1) treatment. The receptors were gathered from a man aged 55 to 70 with urothelial cancer. The CDR3 runs from the conserved cysteine through the conserved F or W. A D gene is named only where the DNA matches it firmly. Rows give clone size only sometimes, using once, few, many, or a class for an expanded clone.

J gene	V gene	D gene	clone size	CDR3 DNA	CDR3 protein
TRBJ2-5	TRBV5-1	TRBD2	NA	TGCGCCAGCAGCCGACGCCTAGCGGGGGGAGGGGGCGGAGAGACCCAGTACTTC	CASSRRLAGGGGGETQYF
TRBJ1-1	TRBV4-2	NA	NA	TGTGCCAGCACCCCAGGGGCTTATTTGAACACTGAAGCTTTCTTT	CASTPGAYLNTEAFF
TRBJ1-6	TRBV19	TRBD1	NA	TGTGCCAGTAGTATCGCAGCAGGGGGGAATTCACCCCTCCACTTT	CASSIAAGGNSPLHF
TRBJ1-2	TRBV27	TRBD1	NA	TGTGCCAGCAGTTCGGGACAGCTCTATGGCGGCTACACCTTC	CASSSGQLYGGYTF
TRBJ1-5	TRBV2	TRBD1	NA	TGTGCCAGCAGACCTGGGACAGGGACCCGCAATCAGCCCCAGCATTTT	CASRPGTGTRNQPQHF
TRBJ2-2	TRBV4-2	TRBD1	once	TGTGCCAGCAGCCCTAGGACAGGAAACACCGGGGAGCTGTTTTTT	CASSPRTGNTGELFF
TRBJ1-1	TRBV30	NA	NA	TGTGCCGGCTCTCAAGGAGGGTTGAACACTGAAGCTTTCTTT	CAGSQGGLNTEAFF
TRBJ1-1	TRBV5-1	NA	NA	TGCGCCAGCAGCTGGGCCTCAGAAGGGGGAATCTACACTGAAGCTTTCTTT	CASSWASEGGIYTEAFF
TRBJ2-2	TRBV28	TRBD2	NA	TGTGCCAGCAGTCCCCAATTAGCGGGAGCGGCCGGGGAGCTGTTTTTT	CASSPQLAGAAGELFF
TRBJ1-1	TRBV5-1	NA	NA	TGCGCCAGCAGGCCTACAGGTAACACTGAAGCTTTCTTT	CASRPTGNTEAFF
TRBJ1-3	TRBV19	NA	NA	TGTGCCAGTAGGTTTCAGGCTACCTCTGGAAACACCATATATTTT	CASRFQATSGNTIYF
TRBJ2-1	TRBV6-1	TRBD1	NA	TGTGCCAGCAAACGGGACAGGGGACGCAATGAGCAGTTCTTC	CASKRDRGRNEQFF
TRBJ2-1	TRBV11-2	TRBD2	NA	TGTGCCAGCAGCTTATGGTCGGGAGGTTCCTACAATGAGCAGTTCTTC	CASSLWSGGSYNEQFF
TRBJ2-5	TRBV30	TRBD2	once	TGTGCCTGGAGTCTAGCGGGGGGGCGAGAGACCCAGTACTTC	CAWSLAGGRETQYF
TRBJ2-7	TRBV28	TRBD2	NA	TGTGCCAGCCTTAGCGGGGGCTTCTACGAGCAGTACTTC	CASLSGGFYEQYF
TRBJ2-5	TRBV7-7	NA	once	TGTGCTAGCAGCCCACAGGTTGTGGGGACCCAGTACTTC	CASSPQVVGTQYF
TRBJ1-4	TRBV27	NA	once	TGTGCCAGCAGCCATCGAGGGTGGAATGAAAAACTGTTTTTT	CASSHRGWNEKLFF
TRBJ2-6	TRBV30	NA	NA	TGTGCCTGGAGCCAAACGGGTATATCTGGGGCCAACGTCCTGACTTTC	CAWSQTGISGANVLTF
TRBJ1-2	TRBV5-4	TRBD1	NA	TGTGCCAGCAGCTTGGGACAGGGGGTTGACTATGGCTACACCTTC	CASSLGQGVDYGYTF
TRBJ2-1	TRBV27	NA	NA	TGTGCCAGCAGTTTAAATGCGCTGAATGAGCAGTTCTTC	CASSLNALNEQFF
TRBJ1-2	TRBV7-9	TRBD1	NA	TGTGCCAGCAGCGAGCAGGGGGATGGCTACACCTTC	CASSEQGDGYTF
TRBJ1-5	TRBV7-3	NA	NA	TGTGCCAGCCGCCGGGGGACTCAGCCCCAGCATTTT	CASRRGTQPQHF
TRBJ2-1	TRBV7-2	TRBD1	NA	TGTGCCAGCAGAGCCGACCTGGACAGGGCCTACAATGAGCAGTTCTTC	CASRADLDRAYNEQFF
TRBJ2-2	TRBV5-1	TRBD2	once	TGCGCCAGCCTTCTTAGCGGGGGGAACACCGGGGAGCTGTTTTTT	CASLLSGGNTGELFF
TRBJ2-1	TRBV2	TRBD1	NA	TGTGCCAGCAGTGAATTGGTACAGGGGTACGATGAGCAGTTCTTC	CASSELVQGYDEQFF
TRBJ2-2	TRBV28	NA	NA	TGTGCCAGCAGCAGACAGGAGGCGAACACCGGGGAGCTGTTTTTT	CASSRQEANTGELFF
TRBJ2-7	TRBV11-3	NA	NA	TGTGCCAGCAGCTTTAGCGGCTCCTACGAGCAGTACTTC	CASSFSGSYEQYF
TRBJ1-4	TRBV4-1	TRBD1	once	TGCGCCAGCAGCCAAGGTAGTGGGACAGTTAATGAAAAACTGTTTTTT	CASSQGSGTVNEKLFF
TRBJ1-1	TRBV9	TRBD1	NA	TGTGCCAGCAGCTCAGACAGGGGAATGAACACTGAAGCTTTCTTT	CASSSDRGMNTEAFF
TRBJ1-1	TRBV23-1	NA	NA	TGCGCCAGCCTGGGGGGATGGACTGAAGCTTTCTTT	CASLGGWTEAFF
TRBJ1-2	TRBV5-1	NA	NA	TGCGCCAGCAGCTTGCAGGGGTCTGGCTACACCTTC	CASSLQGSGYTF
TRBJ2-1	TRBV27	TRBD2	NA	TGTGCCAGCAGTCCCCGGACTAGCAGTACCTACAATGAGCAGTTCTTC	CASSPRTSSTYNEQFF
TRBJ2-7	TRBV6-6	NA	NA	TGTGCCAGCAGAAGTCTCGACAGGGAGGTCCGCGAGCAGTACTTC	CASRSLDREVREQYF
TRBJ2-5	TRBV9	TRBD2	NA	TGTGCCAGCAGCGTAGGGGAGGGTAGGTGGGAGACCCAGTACTTC	CASSVGEGRWETQYF
TRBJ2-7	TRBV28	TRBD1	NA	TGTGCCAGCACCGAAACGGTTGGACAGGGAGGTTGGTACTTC	CASTETVGQGGWYF
TRBJ2-1	TRBV6-6	NA	NA	TGTGCCAGCAGTTCAGGGGACAATGAGCAGTTCTTC	CASSSGDNEQFF
TRBJ2-3	TRBV18	NA	NA	TGTGCCAGCTCACCCGGAGGGGGCCGAGACACAGATACGCAGTATTTT	CASSPGGGRDTDTQYF
TRBJ2-1	TRBV4-2	NA	NA	TGTGCCAGCAGCCCAGGGAAGGAGTACAATGAGCAGTTCTTC	CASSPGKEYNEQFF
TRBJ2-2	TRBV9	NA	once	TGTGCCAGCAGCGTAGTGTCAGGGGTTACCGGGGAGCTGTTTTTT	CASSVVSGVTGELFF
TRBJ1-1	TRBV7-9	NA	NA	TGTGCCAGCAGCTTAGATACGAGGCTTGGCACTGAAGCTTTCTTT	CASSLDTRLGTEAFF
TRBJ1-1	TRBV6-1	NA	once	TGTGCCAGCAGGGGAGGGGGGGCGAACACTGAAGCTTTCTTT	CASRGGGANTEAFF
TRBJ2-1	TRBV4-1	TRBD2	NA	TGCGCCAGCAGCCACACTAGCGGGGGGGCCTATGAGCAGTTCTTC	CASSHTSGGAYEQFF
TRBJ1-6	TRBV11-3	NA	NA	TGTGCCAGCAGCTTAACTCAGGGGATCAATTCACCCCTCCACTTT	CASSLTQGINSPLHF
TRBJ2-1	TRBV18	NA	once	TGTGCCAGCTCACCACCGGTCTCCTGGAGTTACAATGAGCAGTTCTTC	CASSPPVSWSYNEQFF
TRBJ2-5	TRBV5-1	TRBD1	NA	TGCGCCAGCAGCTCCGCCTGGACAGGGCGCGGGACCCAGTACTTC	CASSSAWTGRGTQYF
TRBJ2-4	TRBV5-4	TRBD1	NA	TGTGCCAGCAGAGATGGGACAGAAAACATTCAGTACTTC	CASRDGTENIQYF
TRBJ2-3	TRBV13	NA	NA	TGTGCCAGCAGCTTAGACGGGGAAGATACGCAGTATTTT	CASSLDGEDTQYF
TRBJ2-1	TRBV30	NA	NA	TGTGCCTGGAGCCCACAGGGAAATGAGCAGTTCTTC	CAWSPQGNEQFF
TRBJ2-2	TRBV7-3	TRBD2	once	TGTGCCAGCAGCTTAAGGGCGGGAGGTTCCACCGGGGAGCTGTTTTTT	CASSLRAGGSTGELFF
TRBJ1-2	TRBV29-1	NA	NA	TGCAGCGTTGTGTCAGGTTTGACTAACTATGGCTACACCTTC	CSVVSGLTNYGYTF
TRBJ2-1	TRBV19	NA	NA	TGTGCCAGTAGCCCGGGCGACTACCTCACACTGCATCGGTTCTTC	CASSPGDYLTLHRFF
TRBJ2-4	TRBV7-9	NA	NA	TGTGCCAGCAGCTCCCAGGGGGGACACCTAGCCAAAAACATTCAGTACTTC	CASSSQGGHLAKNIQYF
TRBJ1-4	TRBV4-3	NA	once	TGCGCCAGCAGCCAAGACGAGCCGGGAAGCTTACTCGGTGAAAAACTGTTTTTT	CASSQDEPGSLLGEKLFF